This TCR beta chain was profiled in a study of blood T cell repertoires in COVID-19. Study in general: The United States, Italy and Spain provided the acute and convalescent COVID-19 samples. PBMCs, B-cell-depleted T cells, or T cells provided the cDNA or gDNA that made up the material.

Assay used: immunoSEQ multiplex PCR; TCRdb lists only in-frame clones, some missing. The sample carries over 200,000 clones, around 88% recorded once. Enrolled through a virtual design, the participants were between 18 and 89 years of age and came from about two dozen US areas. Among Cohort 3 donors, those recovered had two negative PCRs, clearance, or symptom resolution. V lost 3 bases, J lost 9 bases, and 8 bases stayed unmatched. The CDR3 is 13 residues long. Looked up from germline, CDR1 is SGDLS and CDR2 is YYNGEE. Sequenced: PBMCs or T cells enriched from blood (not recorded which). The sequence was obtained from a man in his forties or fifties who had recovered from COVID-19. The chain couples TRBV9 to TRBJ2-7; 8 bases match TRBD1. CDR3: CASSAGQGSGQYF. CDR3 nucleotides: TGTGCCAGCAGCGCCGGACAGGGAAGTGGGCAGTACTTC.